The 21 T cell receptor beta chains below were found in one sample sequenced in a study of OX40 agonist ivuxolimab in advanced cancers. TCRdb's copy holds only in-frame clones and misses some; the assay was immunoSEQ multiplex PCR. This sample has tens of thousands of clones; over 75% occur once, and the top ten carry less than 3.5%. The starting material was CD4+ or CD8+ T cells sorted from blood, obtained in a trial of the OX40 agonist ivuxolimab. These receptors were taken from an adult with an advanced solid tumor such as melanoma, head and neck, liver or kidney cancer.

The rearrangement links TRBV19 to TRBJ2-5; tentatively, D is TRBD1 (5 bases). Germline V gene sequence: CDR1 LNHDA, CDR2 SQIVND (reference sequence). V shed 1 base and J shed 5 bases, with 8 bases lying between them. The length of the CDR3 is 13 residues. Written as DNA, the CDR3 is TGTGCCAGTAGTATAGCAGGGCGGGAGACCCAGTACTTC. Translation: CASSIAGRETQYF.

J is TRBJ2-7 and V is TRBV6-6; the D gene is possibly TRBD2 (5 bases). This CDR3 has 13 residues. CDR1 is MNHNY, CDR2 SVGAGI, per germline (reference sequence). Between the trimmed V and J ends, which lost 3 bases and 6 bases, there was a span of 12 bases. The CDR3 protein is CASSYGGRSEQYF. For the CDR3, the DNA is TGTGCCAGCAGTTATGGCGGGCGGTCCGAGCAGTACTTC.

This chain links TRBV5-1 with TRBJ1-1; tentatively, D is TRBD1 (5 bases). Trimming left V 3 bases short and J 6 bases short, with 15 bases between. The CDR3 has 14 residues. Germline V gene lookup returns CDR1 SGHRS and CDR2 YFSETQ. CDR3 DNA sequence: TGCGCCAGCAGCTCCGGCAACCGGGGCCCTGAAGCTTTCTTT. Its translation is CASSSGNRGPEAFF. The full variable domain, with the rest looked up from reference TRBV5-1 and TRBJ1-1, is KAGVTQTPRYLIKTRGQQVTLSCSPISGHRSVSWYQQTPGQGLQFLFEYFSETQRNKGNFPGRFSGRQFSNSRSEMNVSTLELGDSALYLCASSSGNRGPEAFFGQGTRLTVV.

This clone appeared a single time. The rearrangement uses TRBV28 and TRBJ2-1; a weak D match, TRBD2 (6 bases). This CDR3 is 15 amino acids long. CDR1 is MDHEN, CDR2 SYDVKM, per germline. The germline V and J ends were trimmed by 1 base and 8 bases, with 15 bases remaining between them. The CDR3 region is CASSLFKGGFDEQFF. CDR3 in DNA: TGTGCCAGCAGTTTATTTAAAGGAGGGTTTGATGAGCAGTTCTTC. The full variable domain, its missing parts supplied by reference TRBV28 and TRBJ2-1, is DVKVTQSSRYLVKRTGEKVFLECVQDMDHENMFWYRQDPGLGLRLIYFSYDVKMKEKGDIPEGYSVSREKKERFSLILESASTNQTSMYLCASSLFKGGFDEQFFGPGTRLTVL.

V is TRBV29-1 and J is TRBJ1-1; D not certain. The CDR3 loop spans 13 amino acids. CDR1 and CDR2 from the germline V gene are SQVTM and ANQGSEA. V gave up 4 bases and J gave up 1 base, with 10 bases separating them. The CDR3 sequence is CSVGRMGNTEAFF. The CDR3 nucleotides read TGCAGCGTTGGCCGAATGGGGAACACTGAAGCTTTCTTT.

The CDR3 here is CASSVGGQETQYF. The CDR3 DNA sequence: TGTGCCAGCAGCGTCGGAGGCCAAGAGACCCAGTACTTC. The chain is built from TRBV9 and TRBJ2-5, with D possibly matching TRBD2 (5 bases). V was trimmed by 2 bases and J by 1 base, leaving 6 bases between them. The CDR3 has 13 amino acids. Per germline, CDR1 SGDLS and CDR2 YYNGEE. Supplemented by reference TRBV9 and TRBJ2-5, the full variable domain reads DSGVTQTPKHLITATGQRVTLRCSPRSGDLSVYWYQQSLDQGLQFLIQYYNGEERAKGNILERFSAQQFPDLHSELNLSSLELGDSALYFCASSVGGQETQYFGPGTRLLVL.

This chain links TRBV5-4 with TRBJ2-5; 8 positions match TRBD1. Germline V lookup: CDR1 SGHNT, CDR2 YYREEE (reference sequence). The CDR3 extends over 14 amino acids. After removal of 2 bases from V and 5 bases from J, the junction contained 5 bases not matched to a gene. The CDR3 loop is CASSFQGARETQYF. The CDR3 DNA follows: TGTGCCAGCAGCTTTCAGGGGGCTCGCGAGACCCAGTACTTC.

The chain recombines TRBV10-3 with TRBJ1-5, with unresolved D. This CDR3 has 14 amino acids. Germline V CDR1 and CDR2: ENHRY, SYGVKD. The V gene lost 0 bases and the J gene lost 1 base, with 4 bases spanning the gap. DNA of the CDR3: TGTGCCATCAGTGAGTCTAGAAGCAATCAGCCCCAGCATTTT. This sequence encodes CAISESRSNQPQHF.

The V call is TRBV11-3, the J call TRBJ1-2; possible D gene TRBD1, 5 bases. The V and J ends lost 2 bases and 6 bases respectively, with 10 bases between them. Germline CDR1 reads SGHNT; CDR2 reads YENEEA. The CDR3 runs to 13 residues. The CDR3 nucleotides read TGTGCCAGCAGCTTAACAGGAGGGGATGGCTACACCTTC. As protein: CASSLTGGDGYTF.

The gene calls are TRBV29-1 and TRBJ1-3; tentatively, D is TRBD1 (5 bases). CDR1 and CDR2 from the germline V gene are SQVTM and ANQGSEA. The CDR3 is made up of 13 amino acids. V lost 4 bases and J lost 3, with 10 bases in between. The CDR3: CSVVYDSGNTIYF. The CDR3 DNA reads TGCAGCGTTGTTTATGACAGTGGAAACACCATATATTTT.

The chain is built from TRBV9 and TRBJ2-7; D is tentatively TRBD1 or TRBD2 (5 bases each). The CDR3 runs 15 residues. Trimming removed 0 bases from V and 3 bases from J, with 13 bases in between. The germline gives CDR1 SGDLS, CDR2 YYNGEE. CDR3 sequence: CASSVGGTALYEQYF. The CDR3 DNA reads TGTGCCAGCAGCGTAGGGGGGACCGCACTCTACGAGCAGTACTTC.

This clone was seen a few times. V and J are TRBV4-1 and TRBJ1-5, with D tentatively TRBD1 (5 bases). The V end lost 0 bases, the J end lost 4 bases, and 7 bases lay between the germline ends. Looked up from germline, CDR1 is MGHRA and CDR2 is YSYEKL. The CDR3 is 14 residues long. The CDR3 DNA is TGCGCCAGCAGCCAAGATGGGGGGAATCAGCCCCAGCATTTT. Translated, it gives CASSQDGGNQPQHF.

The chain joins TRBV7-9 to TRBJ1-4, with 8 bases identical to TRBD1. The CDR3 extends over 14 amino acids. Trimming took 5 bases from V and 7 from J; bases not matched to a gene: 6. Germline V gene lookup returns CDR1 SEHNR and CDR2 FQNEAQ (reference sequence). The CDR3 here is CASSAGQGPEKLFF. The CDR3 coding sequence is TGTGCCAGCAGCGCAGGACAGGGACCTGAAAAACTGTTTTTT.

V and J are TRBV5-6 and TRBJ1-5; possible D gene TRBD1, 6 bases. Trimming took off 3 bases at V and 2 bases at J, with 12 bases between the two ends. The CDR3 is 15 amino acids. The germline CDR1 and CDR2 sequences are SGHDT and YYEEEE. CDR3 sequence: CASSSQGIGNQPQHF. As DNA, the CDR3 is TGTGCCAGCAGCTCGCAGGGGATTGGCAATCAGCCCCAGCATTTT.

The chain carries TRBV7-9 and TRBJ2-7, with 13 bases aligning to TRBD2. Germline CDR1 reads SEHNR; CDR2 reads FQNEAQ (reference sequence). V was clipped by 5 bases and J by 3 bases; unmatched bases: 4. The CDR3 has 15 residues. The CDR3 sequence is CASSPGLAGVYEQYF. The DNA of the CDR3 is TGTGCCAGCAGCCCCGGACTAGCGGGAGTCTACGAGCAGTACTTC. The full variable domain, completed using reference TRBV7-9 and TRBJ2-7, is DTGVSQNPRHKITKRGQNVTFRCDPISEHNRLYWYRQTLGQGPEFLTYFQNEAQLEKSRLLSDRFSAERPKGSFSTLEIQRTEQGDSAMYLCASSPGLAGVYEQYFGPGTRLTVT.

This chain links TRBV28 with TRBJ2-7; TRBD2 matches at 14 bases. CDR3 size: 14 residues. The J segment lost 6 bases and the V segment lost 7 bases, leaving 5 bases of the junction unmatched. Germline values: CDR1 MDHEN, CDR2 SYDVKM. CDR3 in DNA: TGTGCCAGCAATAGACTAGCGGGAGGGCGCGAGCAGTACTTC. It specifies CASNRLAGGREQYF.

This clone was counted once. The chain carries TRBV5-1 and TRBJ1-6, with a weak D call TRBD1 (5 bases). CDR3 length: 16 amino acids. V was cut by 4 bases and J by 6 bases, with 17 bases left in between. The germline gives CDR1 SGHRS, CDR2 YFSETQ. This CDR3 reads CASSPEPRGGNSPLHF. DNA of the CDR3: TGCGCCAGCAGCCCGGAGCCCCGGGGGGGTAATTCACCCCTCCACTTT.

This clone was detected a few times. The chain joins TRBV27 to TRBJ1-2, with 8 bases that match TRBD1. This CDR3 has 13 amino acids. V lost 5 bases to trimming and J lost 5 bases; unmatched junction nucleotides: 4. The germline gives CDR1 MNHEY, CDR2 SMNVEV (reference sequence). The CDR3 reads CASSTGQAYGYTF. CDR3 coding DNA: TGTGCCAGCAGTACGGGACAGGCGTATGGCTACACCTTC.

This CDR3 is CASSQEGLAGRVQYF. In nucleotides, the CDR3 is TGTGCCAGCAGCCAGGAGGGACTAGCGGGTCGGGTGCAGTACTTC. The chain couples TRBV28 to TRBJ2-7; TRBD2 aligns across 12 bases. With V trimmed by 6 bases and J by 9 bases, 12 bases remained unmatched. The CDR3 is made up of 15 amino acids. Germline CDR1 reads MDHEN; CDR2 reads SYDVKM.

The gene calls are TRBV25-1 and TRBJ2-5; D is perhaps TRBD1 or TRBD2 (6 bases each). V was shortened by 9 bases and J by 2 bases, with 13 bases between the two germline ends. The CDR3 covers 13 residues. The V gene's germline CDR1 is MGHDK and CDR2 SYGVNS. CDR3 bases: TGTGCCAGTCGCGGGACACCTCAAGAGACCCAGTACTTC. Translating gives CASRGTPQETQYF.

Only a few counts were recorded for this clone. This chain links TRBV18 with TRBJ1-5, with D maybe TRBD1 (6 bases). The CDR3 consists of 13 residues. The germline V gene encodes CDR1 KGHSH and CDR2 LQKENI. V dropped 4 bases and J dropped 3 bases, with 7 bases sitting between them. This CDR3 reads CASSRQDNQPQHF. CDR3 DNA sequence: TGTGCCAGCTCACGACAGGACAATCAGCCCCAGCATTTT.